One sample yielded the 22 T cell receptor beta chains listed below, sequenced in a study of blood T cells in healthy people across ages. It was with a sample-barcoded 5' primer and a J-beta primer mix that a second PCR of roughly 6 to 11 cycles was run. MiXCR, run by TCRdb on the 5' RACE reads, gives a single entry per CDR3 protein. Of about 1.8 million distinct CDR3 sequences in the sample, approximately 50% were seen once. What was sequenced was blood. These receptors were taken from a woman in her thirties or forties in good health.

This chain connects TRBV10-3 to TRBJ2-7; tentatively, D is TRBD1 (6 bases). This CDR3 has 16 amino acids. The V gene's germline CDR1 is ENHRY and CDR2 SYGVKD. Trimming pared 0 bases from V and 4 bases from J, leaving 16 bases between. CDR3 sequence (DNA): TGTGCCATCAGTGAGTCCCAGGGGACCGGGCCATACGAGCAGTACTTC. Protein sequence: CAISESQGTGPYEQYF.

This clonotype showed up just once. The V gene is TRBV5-1, the J gene TRBJ2-7; D not resolved. Germline loops: CDR1 SGHRS, CDR2 YFSETQ. The CDR3 loop spans 14 amino acids. V was clipped by 3 bases and J by 2 bases, with 12 bases between them. The CDR3 protein is CASSSQGITYEQYF. DNA of the CDR3: TGCGCCAGCAGCTCCCAAGGGATTACCTACGAGCAGTACTTC.

A remark on this clonotype: The junction differs from germline at one of its ends, possibly a read error. J is TRBJ2-1 and V is TRBV24-1; 9 bases fit TRBD2. The germline CDR1 and CDR2 sequences are KGHDR and SFDVKD. The CDR3 is made up of 18 amino acids. CDR3 loop: CATGDPSWRGGSYNEQFF. As DNA, the CDR3 is TGTGCCACCGGTGATCCCTCGTGGCGGGGGGGCTCCTACAATGAGCAGTTCTTC.

In this sample, this clonotype turned up a few times. The chain links TRBV7-8 to TRBJ2-6; D unclear. Germline CDR1 is SGHVS and CDR2 is FQNEAQ. V lost 2 bases and J lost 0, with 14 bases in between. The CDR3 runs 18 residues. The CDR3 loop is CASSLKGWGNSGANVLTF. In nucleotides, the CDR3 is TGTGCCAGCAGCTTAAAAGGCTGGGGAAACTCTGGGGCCAACGTCCTGACTTTC.

The chain couples TRBV2 to TRBJ1-4; TRBD1 might be the D (6 bases). The CDR3 consists of 15 residues. Germline V gene lookup returns CDR1 SNHLY and CDR2 FYNNEI. The germline V and J ends were trimmed by 0 bases and 5 bases, with 10 bases remaining between them. DNA for the CDR3: TGTGCCAGCAGTGAAGCCGGACAGCTAAATGAAAAACTGTTTTTT. This gives the protein CASSEAGQLNEKLFF.

This clonotype was recorded a few times. V gene TRBV6-6 combines with J gene TRBJ2-7; no reliable D call. Germline V gene lookup returns CDR1 MNHNY and CDR2 SVGAGI (reference sequence). V dropped 2 bases and J dropped 3 bases, with 8 bases sitting between them. The CDR3 has 13 amino acids. The CDR3 DNA reads as TGTGCCAGCAGTTACCAGTTGAACTACGAGCAGTACTTC. Translated, it gives CASSYQLNYEQYF.

J is TRBJ2-5 and V is TRBV7-9, with D perhaps assigned TRBD1 or TRBD2 (6 bases each). Trimming took 2 bases from V and 4 from J, leaving 14 bases between them. The germline gives CDR1 SEHNR, CDR2 FQNEAQ (reference sequence). CDR3 length: 15 amino acids. The CDR3 DNA follows: TGTGCCAGCAGCTTAAGGGGGGCGTTCGGAGAGACCCAGTACTTC. It is translated as CASSLRGAFGETQYF.

This chain joins TRBV7-2 and TRBJ2-7; 14 nucleotides agree with TRBD2. The CDR3 has 15 amino acids. The V and J ends lost 4 bases and 10 bases, in that order; junction bases with no gene match: 9. Germline V gives CDR1 SGHTA, CDR2 FQGNSA. The CDR3 region is CASSSRTSGGRDQYF. The CDR3 DNA follows: TGTGCCAGCAGCTCCAGGACTAGCGGGGGGAGGGACCAGTACTTC.

This chain links TRBV20-1 with TRBJ2-5; 7 positions match TRBD1. Matching the DNA end better, TRBJ2-7 makes the J call doubtful. Germline CDR1 reads DFQATT; CDR2 reads SNEGSKA (reference sequence). This CDR3 contains 15 residues. CDR3 sequence: CSASFLRDSNYEQYF. The CDR3 DNA sequence: TGCAGTGCTAGTTTCCTCCGGGACAGCAACTACGAGCAGTACTTC.

The chain carries TRBV2 and TRBJ2-3, with 7 bases matching TRBD2. With V trimmed by 10 bases and J by 6 bases, 4 bases remained unmatched. Germline CDR1 and CDR2: SNHLY and FYNNEI. The CDR3 runs 11 residues. CDR3: CAIREGDTQYF. The CDR3 DNA sequence: TGTGCCATCAGGGAGGGGGATACGCAGTATTTT.

The gene calls are TRBV21-1 and TRBJ2-1; the D call TRBD1 from the table was never checked on the DNA. TRBV21-1 is a recognized pseudogene. The CDR3 length is 16 residues. The CDR3 DNA follows: TGTGCCAGCAGTGCCACCGGGGACAGGGGGTACAATGAGCAGTTCTTC. Translating it yields CASSATGDRGYNEQFF.

This clonotype was observed a handful of times. In DNA form, the CDR3 reads TGTGCCAGCAGCTTTCTAGCGGGGGGGCTAACAGATACGCAGTATTTT. Protein product: CASSFLAGGLTDTQYF. The gene calls are TRBV5-5 and TRBJ2-3, with 12 bases matching TRBD2. After removal of 2 bases from V and 3 bases from J, the junction contained 4 bases not matched to a gene. The length of the CDR3 is 16 residues. Germline CDR1 SGHKS, CDR2 YYEKEE (reference sequence).

The chain joins TRBV15 to TRBJ2-7; D unclear. With the DNA end fitting TRBJ2-5 better, the J assignment may be wrong. Germline V gene sequence: CDR1 LNHNV, CDR2 YYDKDF (reference sequence). This CDR3 has 14 residues. CDR3 DNA sequence: TGTGCCACCAGCAGAGATTTGATTTCGGAGACCCAGTACTTC. Translating gives CATSRDLISETQYF.

The rearrangement links TRBV28 to TRBJ2-7, with D unclear. Germline CDR1 MDHEN, CDR2 SYDVKM. V lost 6 bases and J 6 bases, leaving 15 bases between the germline ends. CDR3 length equals 13 residues. Written as DNA, the CDR3 is TGTGCCAGCAGGGGCCGGTGGGGAAGCGAGCAGTACTTC. This codes for CASRGRWGSEQYF. Looking up the rest from reference TRBV28 and TRBJ2-7 gives the full variable domain: DVKVTQSSRYLVKRTGEKVFLECVQDMDHENMFWYRQDPGLGLRLIYFSYDVKMKEKGDIPEGYSVSREKKERFSLILESASTNQTSMYLCASRGRWGSEQYFGPGTRLTVT.

This clonotype was recorded a few times. This sequence joins TRBV6-5 and TRBJ1-6; no firm D call. CDR3 length: 19 amino acids. Per the germline V gene, CDR1 is MNHEY and CDR2 is SVGAGI. V was clipped by 2 bases and J by 0 bases, with 17 bases between them. CDR3 protein: CASSYTAHQSSSYNSPLHF. The CDR3 DNA reads as TGTGCCAGCAGTTACACGGCACATCAGTCCAGCTCCTATAATTCACCCCTCCACTTT.

CDR3 in amino acids: CASSQARTSGQETQYF. The CDR3 bases are TGCGCCAGCAGCCAAGCGCGGACTAGCGGGCAAGAGACCCAGTACTTC. This chain joins TRBV4-3 and TRBJ2-5; 11 bases align to TRBD2. Unmatched junction bases numbered 3, after V lost 1 base and J lost 2 bases. This CDR3 is 16 amino acids long. Germline assignment: CDR1 LGHNA and CDR2 YSLEER.

J is TRBJ2-1 and V is TRBV11-2; D ambiguous. V was clipped by 5 bases and J by 0 bases, with 17 bases between them. CDR1 and CDR2 from the germline V gene are SGHAT and FQNNGV. The CDR3 consists of 17 residues. The CDR3 DNA follows: TGTGCCAGCAGCCCCCGCTCAAGCTACCGCTCCTACAATGAGCAGTTCTTC. Translating gives CASSPRSSYRSYNEQFF.

The rearrangement joins TRBV28 to TRBJ2-3, with D perhaps TRBD2 (5 bases). Germline V gives CDR1 MDHEN, CDR2 SYDVKM. Trimming cost V 1 base and J 0 bases, with 11 bases left between them. CDR3 size: 16 residues. CDR3 coding DNA: TGTGCCAGCAGTTTATTAGACTATACTAGCACAGATACGCAGTATTTT. Translating gives CASSLLDYTSTDTQYF.

This sequence joins TRBV12-3 or TRBV12-4 and TRBJ2-1; D remains unclear. V shed 5 bases and J shed 1 base, with 9 bases lying between them. This CDR3 region has 14 residues. CDR3 DNA: TGTGCCAGCAGTACAGACCTGTCCTACAATGAGCAGTTCTTC. It yields the protein CASSTDLSYNEQFF.

The chain combines TRBV20-1 with TRBJ2-5; TRBD2 matches 8 bases. The trim removed 0 bases at V and 6 bases at J, leaving 12 bases unmatched. Per germline, CDR1 DFQATT and CDR2 SNEGSKA (reference sequence). The CDR3 is made up of 16 amino acids. CDR3 in DNA: TGCAGTGCTAGAGATGCGAGGAGCGGGGGTTGGCAGACCCAGTACTTC. The encoded protein is CSARDARSGGWQTQYF.

A single count supports this clonotype. The chain couples TRBV4-3 to TRBJ2-3; perhaps TRBD2 as D (7 bases). V shed 0 bases and J shed 4 bases, with 14 bases lying between them. In germline, CDR1 is LGHNA, CDR2 YSLEER. The length of the CDR3 is 16 residues. The CDR3 coding sequence is TGCGCCAGCAGCCAAGATGCGGCGGGGGCTTCAGATACGCAGTATTTT. It specifies CASSQDAAGASDTQYF.

This chain links TRBV6-5 with TRBJ2-7; 11 bases are shared with TRBD2. Near its end, the DNA agrees better with TRBJ2-5, so the J call may be wrong. Germline V CDR1 and CDR2: MNHEY, SVGAGI. The CDR3 length is 17 residues. The CDR3 loop reads CASSYLLAGGGPSTQYF. The CDR3 nucleotides are TGTGCCAGCAGTTACCTCCTAGCGGGGGGCGGTCCCTCGACCCAGTACTTC.